Listed below are T cell receptor beta chains from one sample, sequenced in a study of T cells in Graves' hyperthyroidism and ophthalmopathy. MiXCR, run by TCRdb on the multiplex PCR reads, gives a single entry per CDR3 protein. The top ten hold 7.5% to 9.5% of the sample, which has some 800,000 distinct CDR3 sequences, 38% seen once. Material for sequencing was blood. These receptors all come from a man younger than 30 with Graves' hyperthyroidism. CDR3s include the opening cysteine and the closing phenylalanine or tryptophan. Each record gives: J gene, V gene, D gene, clone size, CDR3 DNA, CDR3 protein. A D gene is named only where the DNA matches it firmly. Clone size, where shown, is once, few, many, or a class for clones that have expanded.

>TRBJ2-3|TRBV2|TRBD1|NA
TGTGCCAGCAGTGGGGGACAGGGGAACGCAGATACGCAGTATTTT
CASSGGQGNADTQYF
>TRBJ1-5|TRBV6-1|NA|few
TGTGCCAGCAGTTACGCGGGCGATAGCAATCAGCCCCAGCATTTT
CASSYAGDSNQPQHF
>TRBJ1-1|TRBV19|NA|many
TGTGCCAGTATTGGGGACGTCTACACTGAAGCTTTCTTT
CASIGDVYTEAFF
>TRBJ2-2|TRBV7-9|TRBD2|few
TGTGCTAGCAGCCCGGGGCTAGCGGGACGCACCGGGGAGCTGTTTTTT
CASSPGLAGRTGELFF
>TRBJ1-6|TRBV2|NA|few
TGTGCCACCCGGGGGGGGAGTTTGGATTCACCCCTCCACTTT
CATRGGSLDSPLHF
>TRBJ2-5|TRBV7-9|NA|NA
TGTGCCGGCAGCCCCCCGATCGCCGAAGAGACCCAGTACTTC
CAGSPPIAEETQYF
>TRBJ1-6|TRBV10-3|TRBD1|NA
TGTGCCATCAGTCCGGACAGGGATGGTTCACCCCTCCACTTT
CAISPDRDGSPLHF
>TRBJ1-4|TRBV6-6|NA|few
TGTGCCAGCAGTTTCCAGCCTAATGAAAAACTGTTTTTT
CASSFQPNEKLFF
>TRBJ2-7|TRBV5-1|TRBD2|NA
TGTGCCAGCACCGACCTGGCGGGAGGGCACTACGAGCAGTACTTC
CASTDLAGGHYEQYF
>TRBJ2-7|TRBV12-3/TRBV12-4|NA|many
TGTGCCAGCAGTTTTCGACGATACGAGCAGTACTTC
CASSFRRYEQYF
>TRBJ1-1|TRBV7-6|NA|many
TGTGCCAGCACCCCAGGCCAGGGCCCGTTCACTGAAGCTTTCTTT
CASTPGQGPFTEAFF
>TRBJ2-7|TRBV29-1|TRBD1|many
TGCAGCGGGGGACAGGGGCCTTCCTACGAGCAGTACTTC
CSGGQGPSYEQYF
>TRBJ2-7|TRBV5-1|NA|many
TGCGCCAGCAGAAGACAGGAGTCCTACGAGCAGTACTTC
CASRRQESYEQYF
>TRBJ1-2|TRBV20-1|NA|few
TGCAGTGCTAAACCTGACAGACTGAATTACTATGGCTACACCTTC
CSAKPDRLNYYGYTF
>TRBJ2-5|TRBV19|NA|few
TGTGCCAGTAGTATAGCGGGGGCCAGCAAGACCCAGTACTTC
CASSIAGASKTQYF
>TRBJ2-7|TRBV5-4|TRBD1|few
TGTGCCAGCAGCAGCGGGACAGGGGGTAGGTACGAGCAGTACTTC
CASSSGTGGRYEQYF
>TRBJ2-7|TRBV10-3|NA|many
TGTGCCATCAGTCAAGACTCGGCCCACGAGCAGTACTTC
CAISQDSAHEQYF
>TRBJ2-1|TRBV2|TRBD1|NA
TGTGCCAGCAGTGAAATGGGACAGGGCGTTAATGAGCAGTTCTTC
CASSEMGQGVNEQFF
>TRBJ2-5|TRBV7-9|NA|many
TGTGCCAGCAGCTTATTGCTAAGCGAGACCCAGTACTTC
CASSLLLSETQYF
>TRBJ2-7|TRBV5-1|NA|NA
TGTGCCAGCAGCTTGGCGGGGGACACCTCCTTGGAGCAGTACTTC
CASSLAGDTSLEQYF
>TRBJ2-5|TRBV7-9|NA|NA
TGTGCCAGCAGCCAGCCCGAGGAAGAGACCCAGTACTTC
CASSQPEEETQYF
>TRBJ2-2|TRBV11-3|NA|NA
TGTGCCAGCAGCCGGACAACCGGCGGGGAGCTGTTTTTT
CASSRTTGGELFF
>TRBJ1-1|TRBV11-1|TRBD1|few
TGTGCCAGCAGAGGACAGGGTTTGGCCACTGAAGCTTTCTTT
CASRGQGLATEAFF
>TRBJ2-7|TRBV5-5|NA|few
TGTGCCAGCAGCACGGACGGTGGGGGAATATACGAGCAGTACTTC
CASSTDGGGIYEQYF
>TRBJ2-2|TRBV4-1|NA|few
TGCGCCAGCAGCCAACGCGGGGAGCTGTTTTTT
CASSQRGELFF
>TRBJ1-2|TRBV10-3|NA|many
TGTGCCATCAGTGCGTCGCGGGATGGCTACACCTTC
CAISASRDGYTF
>TRBJ2-7|TRBV7-2|NA|few
TGTGCCAGCAGCCAAGTGGGGGGCCGCTCGACTTACGAGCAGTACTTC
CASSQVGGRSTYEQYF
>TRBJ1-6|TRBV5-6|TRBD1|NA
TGTGCCAGCAGCTTGACAGGCAGGGGGAACTATAATTCACCCCTCCACTTT
CASSLTGRGNYNSPLHF
>TRBJ1-1|TRBV9|NA|many
TGTGCCAGCAGCGTAACAGGGAGGACTGAAGCTTTCTTT
CASSVTGRTEAFF
>TRBJ1-1|TRBV7-2|NA|few
TGTGCCAGCAGACCAGGACCTAACACTGAAGCTTTCTTT
CASRPGPNTEAFF
>TRBJ2-7|TRBV20-1|NA|many
TGCAGCTCACAGGGCGCGAACGAGCAGTACTTC
CSSQGANEQYF
>TRBJ1-1|TRBV27|NA|NA
TGTGCCAGCAGGAGGGGGGATGAAGCTTTCTTT
CASRRGDEAFF
>TRBJ1-2|TRBV5-1|NA|many
TGCGCCAGCAGCTTGGAACGGAAGCCCTATGGCTACACCTTC
CASSLERKPYGYTF